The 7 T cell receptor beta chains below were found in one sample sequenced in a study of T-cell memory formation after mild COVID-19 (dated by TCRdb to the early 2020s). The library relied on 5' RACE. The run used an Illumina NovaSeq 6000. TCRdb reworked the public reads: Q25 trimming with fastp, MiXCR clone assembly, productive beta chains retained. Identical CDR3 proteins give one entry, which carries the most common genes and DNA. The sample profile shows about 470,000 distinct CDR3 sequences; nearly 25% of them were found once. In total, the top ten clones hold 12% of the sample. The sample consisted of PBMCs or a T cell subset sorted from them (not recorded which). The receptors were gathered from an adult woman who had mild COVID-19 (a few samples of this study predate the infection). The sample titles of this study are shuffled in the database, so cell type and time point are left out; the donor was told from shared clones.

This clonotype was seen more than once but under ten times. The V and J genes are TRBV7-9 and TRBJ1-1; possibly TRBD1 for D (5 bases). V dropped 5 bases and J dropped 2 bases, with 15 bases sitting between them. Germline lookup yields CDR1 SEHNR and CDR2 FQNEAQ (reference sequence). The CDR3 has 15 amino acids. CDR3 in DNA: TGTGCCAGCAGCGGAAGCCGGGGCCCAAACACTGAAGCTTTCTTT. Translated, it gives CASSGSRGPNTEAFF.

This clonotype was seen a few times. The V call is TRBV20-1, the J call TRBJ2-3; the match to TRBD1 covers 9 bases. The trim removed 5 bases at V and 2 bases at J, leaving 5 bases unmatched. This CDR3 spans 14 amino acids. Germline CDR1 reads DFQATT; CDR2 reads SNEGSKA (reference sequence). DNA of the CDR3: TGCAGTGCTGGGGACAGGGCTATCACAGATACGCAGTATTTT. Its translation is CSAGDRAITDTQYF.

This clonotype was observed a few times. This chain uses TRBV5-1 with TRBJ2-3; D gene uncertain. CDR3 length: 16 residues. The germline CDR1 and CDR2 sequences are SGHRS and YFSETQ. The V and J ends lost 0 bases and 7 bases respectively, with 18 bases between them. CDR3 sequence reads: CASSLATTIVLNTQYF. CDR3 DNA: TGCGCCAGCAGCTTGGCCACTACGATCGTATTAAATACGCAGTATTTT.

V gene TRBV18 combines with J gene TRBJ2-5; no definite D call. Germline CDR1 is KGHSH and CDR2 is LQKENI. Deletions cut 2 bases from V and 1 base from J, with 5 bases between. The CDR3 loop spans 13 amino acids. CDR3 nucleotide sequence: TGTGCCAGCTCACCAATGGGCCAAGAGACCCAGTACTTC. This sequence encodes CASSPMGQETQYF.

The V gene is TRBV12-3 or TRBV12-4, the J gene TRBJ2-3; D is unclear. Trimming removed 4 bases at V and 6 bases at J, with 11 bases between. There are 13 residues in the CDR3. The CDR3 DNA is TGTGCCAGCAGTTCCTCCGTTGGGGATACGCAGTATTTT. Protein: CASSSSVGDTQYF.

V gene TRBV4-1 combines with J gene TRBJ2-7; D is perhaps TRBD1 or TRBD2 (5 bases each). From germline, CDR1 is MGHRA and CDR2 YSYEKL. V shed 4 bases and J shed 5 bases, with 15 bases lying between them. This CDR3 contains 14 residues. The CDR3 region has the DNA TGCGCCAGCAGCCTCCGGTGGGGGACCGACGAGCAGTACTTC. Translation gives CASSLRWGTDEQYF.

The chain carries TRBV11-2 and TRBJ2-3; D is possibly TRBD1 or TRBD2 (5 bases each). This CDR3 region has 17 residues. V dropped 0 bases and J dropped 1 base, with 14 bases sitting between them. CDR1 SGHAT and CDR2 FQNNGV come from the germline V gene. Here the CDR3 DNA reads TGTGCCAGCAGCTTAGATCCACTCCGGGGCGGCACAGATACGCAGTATTTT. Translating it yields CASSLDPLRGGTDTQYF.